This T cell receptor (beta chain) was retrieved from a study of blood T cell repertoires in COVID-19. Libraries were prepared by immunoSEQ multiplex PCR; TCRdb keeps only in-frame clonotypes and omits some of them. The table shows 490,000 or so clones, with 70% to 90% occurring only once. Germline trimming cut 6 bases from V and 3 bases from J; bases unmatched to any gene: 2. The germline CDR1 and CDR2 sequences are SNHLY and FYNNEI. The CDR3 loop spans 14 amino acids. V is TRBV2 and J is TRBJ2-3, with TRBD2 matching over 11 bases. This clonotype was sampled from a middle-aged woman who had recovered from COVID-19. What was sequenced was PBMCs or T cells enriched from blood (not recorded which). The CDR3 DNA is TGTGCCAGCAGACCTAGCGGGGGGACAGATACGCAGTATTTT. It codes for CASRPSGGTDTQYF.